This TCR beta chain is from a study of CD8 T cells in Susac syndrome. Study-level findings and limits: The study conceded that relatively few individuals underwent its TCR sequencing and HLA analysis.

Reverse transcription used about 0.5 to 1 ug RNA and random hexamers. With immunoSEQ multiplex PCR, TCR beta CDR3 was amplified across 54 Vbeta and 13 Jbeta. TCRdb fed the immunoSEQ multiplex PCR reads into MiXCR, producing one record per CDR3 protein. Of about 71,000 distinct CDR3 sequences detected, 96% appear once; the ten largest clones hold approximately 0.1%. This clonotype was observed once. Its matching antigen is unknown. CD8+ and CD4+ T cells from blood underwent TCR beta sequencing. Both CD4+ and CD8+ T cells were negatively isolated, and TEMRA cells underwent FACS enrichment. This clonotype was sampled from a human donor with multiple sclerosis. The specimen was CD4+ T cells from PBMCs.

CDR3 DNA: TGCGCCAGCAGCCAAGATCCGACAGCCGAGACCCAGTACTTC. The encoded protein is CASSQDPTAETQYF. J is TRBJ2-5 and V is TRBV4-3; tentatively, D is TRBD1 (5 bases). The CDR3 is 14 amino acids. V was shortened by 0 bases and J by 5 bases, with 10 bases between the two germline ends. Per germline, CDR1 LGHNA and CDR2 YSLEER.